Listed here are 15 T cell receptor beta chains from one sample, sequenced in a study of cytomegalovirus exposure and HLA in healthy donors. Primers: 60 Vbeta forward and 13 Jbeta reverse. Some clones are missing from TCRdb's copy, which holds only in-frame ones; the method was immunoSEQ multiplex PCR. The sample consists of fewer than 200,000 clones, around 90% of them appearing once. The specimen was PBMCs. Receptors were obtained from a woman in her 30s in good health and CMV-seronegative.

A note on this clone: One end of the junction fails to match germline, which may point to a read error. The chain uses TRBV7-9 and TRBJ2-1; 8 nucleotides match TRBD2. The germline gives CDR1 SEHNR, CDR2 FQNEAQ (reference sequence). This CDR3 has 18 amino acids. Here the CDR3 DNA reads TGTTCCAGCAGCTTAGGGAGGGCGGGAGGCCGCCTATACAATGAGCAGTTCTTC. This sequence encodes CSSSLGRAGGRLYNEQFF.

The rearrangement uses TRBV28 and TRBJ2-5; D is possibly TRBD2 (5 bases). The germline CDR1 and CDR2 sequences are MDHEN and SYDVKM. V was shortened by 4 bases and J by 0 bases, with 12 bases between the two germline ends. This CDR3 is 15 amino acids long. The CDR3 sequence is CASSSFEGHQETQYF. For the CDR3, the DNA is TGTGCCAGCAGTTCTTTCGAGGGTCACCAAGAGACCCAGTACTTC.

This clone was seen once. This chain joins TRBV5-1 and TRBJ2-5, with 8 bases aligning to TRBD2. This CDR3 is 13 amino acids long. V was pared by 4 bases and J by 5 bases, with 4 bases of the junction left unmatched. The germline V gene has CDR1 SGHRS and CDR2 YFSETQ. This CDR3 reads CASSVGRGETQYF. CDR3 sequence (DNA): TGCGCCAGCAGCGTCGGGAGGGGGGAGACCCAGTACTTC.

This chain connects TRBV5-1 to TRBJ2-7; the D gene is possibly TRBD1 (5 bases). Trimming took 0 bases from V and 2 from J, leaving 15 bases between them. CDR1 and CDR2 (germline): SGHRS, YFSETQ. CDR3 length: 16 residues. DNA for the CDR3: TGCGCCAGCAGCTTGGCCGGTAAACGGACAACCTACGAGCAGTACTTC. This encodes CASSLAGKRTTYEQYF. Based on the CDR3 plus reference TRBV5-1 and TRBJ2-7, the full variable domain is KAGVTQTPRYLIKTRGQQVTLSCSPISGHRSVSWYQQTPGQGLQFLFEYFSETQRNKGNFPGRFSGRQFSNSRSEMNVSTLELGDSALYLCASSLAGKRTTYEQYFGPGTRLTVT.

CDR3 sequence: CAISGYGLAGQETQYF. CDR3 DNA: TGTGCCATCAGTGGGTACGGACTAGCGGGGCAAGAGACCCAGTACTTC. The V call is TRBV10-3, the J call TRBJ2-5; 12 bases agree with TRBD2. The CDR3 has 16 amino acids. Germline CDR1 reads ENHRY; CDR2 reads SYGVKD. V dropped 4 bases and J dropped 2; count of bases not matched to a gene: 5.

The chain combines TRBV9 with TRBJ2-2; no definite D call. This CDR3 is 15 amino acids long. The V gene lost 1 base and the J gene lost 1 base, with 8 bases spanning the gap. CDR1 is SGDLS and CDR2 is YYNGEE in the germline V gene. This chain's CDR3 is CASSVIALNTGELFF. The CDR3 nucleotides read TGTGCCAGCAGCGTAATTGCGCTGAACACCGGGGAGCTGTTTTTT.

This clone was seen a single time. The chain links TRBV18 to TRBJ1-2; weak D call: TRBD1 (5 bases). This CDR3 contains 15 residues. V dropped 1 base and J dropped 4 bases, with 13 bases sitting between them. Germline values: CDR1 KGHSH, CDR2 LQKENI. The CDR3 loop reads CASSPQPERGYGYTF. CDR3 nucleotides: TGTGCCAGCTCACCACAGCCTGAAAGGGGCTATGGCTACACCTTC.

This chain links TRBV7-9 with TRBJ1-1; D perhaps matches TRBD1 (5 bases). This CDR3 has 13 amino acids. Germline CDR1 SEHNR, CDR2 FQNEAQ (reference sequence). Trimming took off 3 bases at V and 4 bases at J, with 9 bases between the two ends. The CDR3 sequence is CASSFGGGTEAFF. DNA for the CDR3: TGTGCCAGCAGCTTTGGGGGGGGCACTGAAGCTTTCTTT.

The rearrangement links TRBV11-2 to TRBJ2-3; 9 bases are a match to TRBD2. The CDR3 runs to 17 residues. In germline, CDR1 is SGHAT, CDR2 FQNNGV. The V and J ends lost 0 bases and 5 bases, in that order; junction bases with no gene match: 9. CDR3 sequence reads: CASSLEGGRGRGDTQYF. In nucleotides, the CDR3 is TGTGCCAGCAGCTTAGAGGGGGGGCGCGGGAGGGGAGATACGCAGTATTTT.

The V call is TRBV25-1, the J call TRBJ2-3; TRBD2 agrees at 9 bases. The germline V gene encodes CDR1 MGHDK and CDR2 SYGVNS. CDR3 length: 15 amino acids. With 3 bases clipped from V and 6 bases from J, the junction kept 7 bases outside the gene matches. CDR3 nucleotides: TGTGCCAGCAGTGACCCGGGACTAGCTTCCGATACGCAGTATTTT. Encoded protein: CASSDPGLASDTQYF. Drawing the rest from reference TRBV25-1 and TRBJ2-3, the complete variable domain is EADIYQTPRYLVIGTGKKITLECSQTMGHDKMYWYQQDPGMELHLIHYSYGVNSTEKGDLSSESTVSRIRTEHFPLTLESARPSHTSQYLCASSDPGLASDTQYFGPGTRLTVL.

J is TRBJ2-7 and V is TRBV28, with TRBD2 matching 9 bases. Germline V gene lookup returns CDR1 MDHEN and CDR2 SYDVKM. The CDR3 consists of 14 residues. The V and J ends lost 9 bases and 2 bases, in that order; junction bases with no gene match: 8. The CDR3 region has the DNA TGTGCCAGTTCATATAGCGGGGGCACCTACGAGCAGTACTTC. It is translated as CASSYSGGTYEQYF.

V gene TRBV29-1 combines with J gene TRBJ1-6; 9 nucleotides line up with TRBD1. The germline V gene has CDR1 SQVTM and CDR2 ANQGSEA. Unmatched junction bases numbered 12, after V lost 4 bases and J lost 14 bases. The CDR3 is made up of 14 amino acids. The CDR3 DNA is TGCAGCGTTGTATGGGGACAGGGCCCCCCAACCCTCCACTTT. It specifies CSVVWGQGPPTLHF.

This clone has just one count. The genes are TRBV6-5 and TRBJ1-3; D unresolved. This CDR3 spans 16 amino acids. Germline loops: CDR1 MNHEY, CDR2 SVGAGI. V lost 3 bases and J 0 bases, leaving 12 bases between the germline ends. CDR3 nucleotides: TGTGCCAGCAGTTATACGGGGATCAGCTCTGGAAACACCATATATTTT. Its protein product is CASSYTGISSGNTIYF.

In nucleotides, the CDR3 is TGCAGCGCTAGGGAGGCGGGAGGAGGGTCCGGGGAGCTGTTTTTT. Translated: CSAREAGGGSGELFF. The rearrangement joins TRBV29-1 to TRBJ2-2, with 8 bases lining up with TRBD2. V gave up 7 bases and J gave up 6 bases; unmatched junction bases: 13. The CDR3 spans 15 residues. Germline V gene data show CDR1 as SQVTM and CDR2 as ANQGSEA.

The V and J genes are TRBV19 and TRBJ1-1, with 9 bases matching TRBD1. V gave up 4 bases and J gave up 4 bases; unmatched junction bases: 7. Germline loops: CDR1 LNHDA, CDR2 SQIVND (reference sequence). The CDR3 length is 15 residues. The CDR3 sequence is CASSTQGAGSTEAFF. The DNA of the CDR3 is TGTGCCAGTAGTACACAGGGGGCCGGGAGCACTGAAGCTTTCTTT. The full variable domain, rest sourced from reference TRBV19 and TRBJ1-1, is DGGITQSPKYLFRKEGQNVTLSCEQNLNHDAMYWYRQDPGQGLRLIYYSQIVNDFQKGDIAEGYSVSREKKESFPLTVTSAQKNPTAFYLCASSTQGAGSTEAFFGQGTRLTVV.